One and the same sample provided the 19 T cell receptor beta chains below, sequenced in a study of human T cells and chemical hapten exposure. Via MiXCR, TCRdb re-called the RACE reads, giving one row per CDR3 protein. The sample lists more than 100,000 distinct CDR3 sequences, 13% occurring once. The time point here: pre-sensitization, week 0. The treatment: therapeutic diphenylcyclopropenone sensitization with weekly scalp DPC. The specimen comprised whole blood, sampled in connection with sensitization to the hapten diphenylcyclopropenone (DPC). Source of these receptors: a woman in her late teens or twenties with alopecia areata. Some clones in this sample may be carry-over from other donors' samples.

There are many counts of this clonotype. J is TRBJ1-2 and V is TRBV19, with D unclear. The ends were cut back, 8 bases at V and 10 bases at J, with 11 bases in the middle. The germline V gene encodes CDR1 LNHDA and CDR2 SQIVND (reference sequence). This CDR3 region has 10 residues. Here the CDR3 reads CASSSYSYTF. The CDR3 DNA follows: TGTGCCAGTTCCAGCTACTCCTACACCTTC.

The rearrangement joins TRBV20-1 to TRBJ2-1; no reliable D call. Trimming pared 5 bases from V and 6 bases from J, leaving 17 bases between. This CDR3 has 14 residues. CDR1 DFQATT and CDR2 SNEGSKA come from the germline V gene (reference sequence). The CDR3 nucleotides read TGCAGTGCTCCTAACCTAGGGTTCGGCAATGAGCAGTTCTTC. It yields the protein CSAPNLGFGNEQFF.

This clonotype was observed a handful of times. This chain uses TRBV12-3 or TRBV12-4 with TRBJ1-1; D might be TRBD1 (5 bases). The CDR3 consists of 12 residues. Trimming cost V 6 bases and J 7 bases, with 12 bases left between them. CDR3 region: CASSFSGGEAFF. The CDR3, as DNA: TGTGCCAGCAGCTTCTCCGGGGGTGAAGCTTTCTTT.

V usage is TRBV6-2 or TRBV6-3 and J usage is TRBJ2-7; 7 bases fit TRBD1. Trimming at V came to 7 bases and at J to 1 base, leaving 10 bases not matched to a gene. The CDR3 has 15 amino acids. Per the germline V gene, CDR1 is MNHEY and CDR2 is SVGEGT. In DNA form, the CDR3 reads TGTGCCAGCACCACTCAGGGGGTTTGGTCCTACGAGCAGTACTTC. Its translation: CASTTQGVWSYEQYF.

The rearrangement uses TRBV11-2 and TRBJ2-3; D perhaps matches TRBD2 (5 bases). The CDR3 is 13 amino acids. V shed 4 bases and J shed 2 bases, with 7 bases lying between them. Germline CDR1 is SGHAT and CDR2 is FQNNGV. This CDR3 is CASSWENTDTQYF. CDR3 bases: TGTGCCAGCAGCTGGGAGAACACAGATACGCAGTATTTT.

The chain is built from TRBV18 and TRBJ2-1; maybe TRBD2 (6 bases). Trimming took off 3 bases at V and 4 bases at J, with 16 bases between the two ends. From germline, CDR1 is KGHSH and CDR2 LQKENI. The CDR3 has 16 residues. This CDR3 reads CASSPSTGTLYNEQFF. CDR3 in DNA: TGTGCCAGCTCACCGTCCACCGGGACTCTGTACAATGAGCAGTTCTTC.

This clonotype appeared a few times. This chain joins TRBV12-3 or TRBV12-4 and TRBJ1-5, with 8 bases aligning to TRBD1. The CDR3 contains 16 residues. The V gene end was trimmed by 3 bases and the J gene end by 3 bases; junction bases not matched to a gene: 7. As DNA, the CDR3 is TGTGCCAGCAGTTTCGGCCGACAGGGGAACAATCAGCCCCAGCATTTT. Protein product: CASSFGRQGNNQPQHF.

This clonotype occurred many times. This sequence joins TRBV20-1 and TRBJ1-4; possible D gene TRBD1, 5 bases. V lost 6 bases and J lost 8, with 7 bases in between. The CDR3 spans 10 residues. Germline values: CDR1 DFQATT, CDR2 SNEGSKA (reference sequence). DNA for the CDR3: TGCAGTGCCCAGGGAGAAAAACTGTTTTTT. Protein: CSAQGEKLFF.

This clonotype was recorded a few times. In DNA form, the CDR3 reads TGCAGCGTTTCGGACAGGGGGCAAGGAAACTATGGCTACACCTTC. It translates to CSVSDRGQGNYGYTF. This chain uses TRBV29-1 with TRBJ1-2, with 11 nucleotides matching TRBD1. With 5 bases clipped from V and 2 bases from J, the junction kept 7 bases outside the gene matches. This CDR3 has 15 residues. Per germline, CDR1 SQVTM and CDR2 ANQGSEA. The variable domain in full, completed from reference TRBV29-1 and TRBJ1-2, reads SAVISQKPSRDICQRGTSLTIQCQVDSQVTMMFWYRQQPGQSLTLIATANQGSEATYESGFVIDKFPISRPNLTFSTLTVSNMSPEDSSIYLCSVSDRGQGNYGYTFGSGTRLTVV.

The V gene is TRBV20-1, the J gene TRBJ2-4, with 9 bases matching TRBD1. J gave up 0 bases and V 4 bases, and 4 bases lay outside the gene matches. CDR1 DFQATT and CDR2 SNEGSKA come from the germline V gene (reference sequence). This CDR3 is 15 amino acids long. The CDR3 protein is CSATYRGLAKNIQYF. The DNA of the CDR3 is TGCAGTGCTACCTACAGGGGGCTAGCCAAAAACATTCAGTACTTC.

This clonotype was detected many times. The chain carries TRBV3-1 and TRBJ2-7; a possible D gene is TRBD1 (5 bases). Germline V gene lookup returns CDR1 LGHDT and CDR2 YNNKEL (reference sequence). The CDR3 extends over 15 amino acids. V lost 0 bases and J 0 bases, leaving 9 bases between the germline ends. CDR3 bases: TGTGCCAGCAGCCAAGATTCTACAGGCTCCTACGAGCAGTACTTC. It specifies CASSQDSTGSYEQYF.

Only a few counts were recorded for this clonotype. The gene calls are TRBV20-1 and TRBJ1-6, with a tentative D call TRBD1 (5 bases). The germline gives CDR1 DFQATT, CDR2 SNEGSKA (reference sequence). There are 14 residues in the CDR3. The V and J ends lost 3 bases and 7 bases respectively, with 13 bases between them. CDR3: CSARAGGDNSPLHF. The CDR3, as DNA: TGCAGTGCTAGGGCTGGAGGGGACAATTCACCCCTCCACTTT.

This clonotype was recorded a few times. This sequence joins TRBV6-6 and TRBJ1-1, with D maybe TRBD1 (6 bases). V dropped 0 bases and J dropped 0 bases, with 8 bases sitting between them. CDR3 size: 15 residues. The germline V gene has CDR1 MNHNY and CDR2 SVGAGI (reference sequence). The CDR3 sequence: CASSYSRQVNTEAFF. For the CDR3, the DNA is TGTGCCAGCAGTTACTCGAGACAGGTGAACACTGAAGCTTTCTTT.

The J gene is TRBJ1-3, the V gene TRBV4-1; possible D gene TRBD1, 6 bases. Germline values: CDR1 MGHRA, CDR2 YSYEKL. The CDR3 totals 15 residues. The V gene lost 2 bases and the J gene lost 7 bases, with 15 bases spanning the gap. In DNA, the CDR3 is TGCGCCAGCAGCCAAACCGGACAGAACCACAACACCATATATTTT. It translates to CASSQTGQNHNTIYF.

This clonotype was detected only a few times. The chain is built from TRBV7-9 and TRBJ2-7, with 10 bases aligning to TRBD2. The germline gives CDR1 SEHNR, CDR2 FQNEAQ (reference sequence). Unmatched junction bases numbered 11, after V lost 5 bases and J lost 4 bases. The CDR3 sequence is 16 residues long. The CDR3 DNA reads TGTGCCAGCAGCCAGCCCCCAGGACTAGCGGATTACGAGCAGTACTTC. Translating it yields CASSQPPGLADYEQYF.

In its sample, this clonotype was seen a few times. CDR3 residues: CSVEDPGIYEQYF. The CDR3 DNA is TGCAGCGTTGAAGACCCGGGGATCTACGAGCAGTACTTC. This chain connects TRBV29-1 to TRBJ2-7, with D possibly TRBD2 on 5 matching bases. The V gene lost 0 bases and the J gene lost 3 bases, with 9 bases spanning the gap. The CDR3 runs 13 residues. The V gene's germline CDR1 is SQVTM and CDR2 ANQGSEA.

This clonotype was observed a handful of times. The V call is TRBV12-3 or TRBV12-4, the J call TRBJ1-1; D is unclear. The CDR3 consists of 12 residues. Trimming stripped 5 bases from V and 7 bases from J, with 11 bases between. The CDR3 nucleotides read TGTGCCAGCAGTCTGAAGGGAATTGAAGCTTTCTTT. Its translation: CASSLKGIEAFF.

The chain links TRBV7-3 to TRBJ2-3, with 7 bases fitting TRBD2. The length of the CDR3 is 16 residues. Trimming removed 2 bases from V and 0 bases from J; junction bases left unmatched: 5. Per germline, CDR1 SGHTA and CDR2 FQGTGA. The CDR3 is CASSLGRARSTDTQYF. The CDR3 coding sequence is TGTGCCAGCAGCTTAGGGAGGGCCCGCAGCACAGATACGCAGTATTTT.

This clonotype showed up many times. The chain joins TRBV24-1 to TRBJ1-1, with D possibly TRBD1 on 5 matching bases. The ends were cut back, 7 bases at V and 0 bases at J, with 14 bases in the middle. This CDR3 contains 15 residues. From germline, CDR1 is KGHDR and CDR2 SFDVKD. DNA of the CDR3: TGTGCCACCAGGGCGGGGCAACTGATGAACACTGAAGCTTTCTTT. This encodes CATRAGQLMNTEAFF.